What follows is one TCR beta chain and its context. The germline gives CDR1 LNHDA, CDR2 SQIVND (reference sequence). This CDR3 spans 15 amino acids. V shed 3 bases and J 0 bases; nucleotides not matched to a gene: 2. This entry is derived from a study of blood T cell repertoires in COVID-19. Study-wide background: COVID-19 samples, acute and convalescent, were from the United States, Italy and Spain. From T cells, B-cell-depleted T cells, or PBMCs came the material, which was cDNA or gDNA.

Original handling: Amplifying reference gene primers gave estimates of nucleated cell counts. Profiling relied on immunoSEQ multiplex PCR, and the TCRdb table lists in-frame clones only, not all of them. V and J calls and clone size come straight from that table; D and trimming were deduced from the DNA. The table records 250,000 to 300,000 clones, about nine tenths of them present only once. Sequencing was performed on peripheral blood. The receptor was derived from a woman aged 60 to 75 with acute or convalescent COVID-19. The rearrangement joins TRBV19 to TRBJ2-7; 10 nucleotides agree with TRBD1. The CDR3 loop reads CASSMGQGSSYEQYF. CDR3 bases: TGTGCCAGTAGTATGGGACAGGGGAGCTCCTACGAGCAGTACTTC.